The T cell receptor (beta chain) described here comes from a study of blood T cell repertoires in COVID-19. As for the study in general: Samples representing acute and convalescent COVID-19 were sourced from the United States, Italy and Spain. T cells, B-cell-depleted T cells, or PBMCs provided the cDNA or gDNA that served as material.

Original analysis: Estimates of nucleated cell counts were drawn from the amplification of reference gene primers. Produced via immunoSEQ multiplex PCR; TCRdb's table is partial and in-frame only. V and J calls plus clone size are reproduced from that table; the DNA served to infer D and trimming. The sample holds some 220,000 clones, almost 85% seen once. V gave up 6 bases and J gave up 5 bases; unmatched junction bases: 9. This CDR3 contains 14 residues. The V gene's germline CDR1 is MNHNY and CDR2 SVGAGI (reference sequence). The chain uses TRBV6-6 and TRBJ1-2, with 7 bases fitting TRBD1. This receptor was obtained from a woman in her 70s with COVID-19, enrolled during active disease. Sequenced material: peripheral blood. The CDR3 reads CASSPKGQAYGYTF. The CDR3 DNA sequence: TGTGCCAGCAGCCCGAAAGGACAGGCGTATGGCTACACCTTC.